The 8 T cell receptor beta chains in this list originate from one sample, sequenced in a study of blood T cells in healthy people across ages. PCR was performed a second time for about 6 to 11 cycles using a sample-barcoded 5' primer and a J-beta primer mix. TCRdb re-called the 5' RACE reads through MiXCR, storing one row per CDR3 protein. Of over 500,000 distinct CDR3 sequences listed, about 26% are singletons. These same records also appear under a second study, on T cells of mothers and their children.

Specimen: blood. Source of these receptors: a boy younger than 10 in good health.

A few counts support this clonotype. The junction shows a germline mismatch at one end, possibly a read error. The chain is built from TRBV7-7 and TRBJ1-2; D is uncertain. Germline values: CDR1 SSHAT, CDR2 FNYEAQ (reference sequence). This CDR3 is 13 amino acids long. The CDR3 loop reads CASSLIDVYGYTF. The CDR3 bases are TGTGCTAGCAGCTTAATCGACGTTTATGGCTACACCTTC.

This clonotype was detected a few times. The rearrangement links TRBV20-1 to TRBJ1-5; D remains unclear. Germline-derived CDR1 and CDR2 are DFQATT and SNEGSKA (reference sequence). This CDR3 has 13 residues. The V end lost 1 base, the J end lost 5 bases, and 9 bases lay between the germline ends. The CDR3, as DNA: TGCAGTGCTAGAGTACCAGGCCATCAGCCCCAGCATTTT. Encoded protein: CSARVPGHQPQHF.

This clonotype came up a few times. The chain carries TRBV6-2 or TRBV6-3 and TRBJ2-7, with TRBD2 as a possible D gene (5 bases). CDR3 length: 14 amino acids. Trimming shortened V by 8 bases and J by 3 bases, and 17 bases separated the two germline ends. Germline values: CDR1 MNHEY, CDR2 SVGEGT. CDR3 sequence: CASLSVRGFYEQYF. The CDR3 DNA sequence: TGTGCCAGCCTATCTGTTCGGGGATTCTACGAGCAGTACTTC.

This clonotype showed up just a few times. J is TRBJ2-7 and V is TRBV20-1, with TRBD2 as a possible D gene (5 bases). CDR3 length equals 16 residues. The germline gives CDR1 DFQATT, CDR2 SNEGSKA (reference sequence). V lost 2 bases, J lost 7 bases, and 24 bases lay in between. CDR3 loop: CSARFDAGGNLGEQYF. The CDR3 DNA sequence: TGCAGTGCTAGATTCGATGCCGGAGGAAACCTAGGGGAGCAGTACTTC.

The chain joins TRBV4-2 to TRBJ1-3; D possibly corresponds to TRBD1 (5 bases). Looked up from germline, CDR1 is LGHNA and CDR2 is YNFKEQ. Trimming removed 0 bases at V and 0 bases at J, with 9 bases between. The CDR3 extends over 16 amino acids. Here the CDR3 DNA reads TGTGCCAGCAGCCAAGATTTGGGGGTCTCTGGAAACACCATATATTTT. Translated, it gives CASSQDLGVSGNTIYF.

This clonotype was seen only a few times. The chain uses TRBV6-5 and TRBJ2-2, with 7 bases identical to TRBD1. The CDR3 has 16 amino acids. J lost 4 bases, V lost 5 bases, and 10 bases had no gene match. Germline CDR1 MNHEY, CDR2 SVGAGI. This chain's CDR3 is CASSHPGQISTGELFF. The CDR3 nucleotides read TGTGCCAGCAGTCATCCGGGACAGATATCCACCGGGGAGCTGTTTTTT.

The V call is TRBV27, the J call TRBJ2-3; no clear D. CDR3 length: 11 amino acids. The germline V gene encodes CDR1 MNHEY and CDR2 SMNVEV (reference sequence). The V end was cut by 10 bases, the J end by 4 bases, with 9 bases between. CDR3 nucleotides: TGTGCCACCACCTCCGCAGATACGCAGTATTTT. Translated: CATTSADTQYF.

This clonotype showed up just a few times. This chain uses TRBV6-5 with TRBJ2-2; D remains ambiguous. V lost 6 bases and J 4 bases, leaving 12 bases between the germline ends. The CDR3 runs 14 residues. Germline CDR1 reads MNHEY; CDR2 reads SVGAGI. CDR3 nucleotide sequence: TGTGCCAGCAGATTCGACACCGCCACCGGGGAGCTGTTTTTT. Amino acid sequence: CASRFDTATGELFF.